Shown below are 17 T cell receptor beta chains from a single sample sequenced in a study of blood T cell repertoires in COVID-19. The assay was immunoSEQ multiplex PCR, and TCRdb's table has in-frame clones only and misses some. In the table there are a few hundred thousand clones, more than 75% of which are singletons. The material sequenced was PBMCs or T cells enriched from blood (not recorded which). The receptors shown here come from a woman aged 45-65 years who had recovered from COVID-19.

The J gene is TRBJ1-4, the V gene TRBV29-1, with D uncertain. CDR3 length: 16 residues. Germline loops: CDR1 SQVTM, CDR2 ANQGSEA. V was cut by 6 bases and J by 6 bases, with 23 bases left in between. The CDR3 DNA reads TGCAGCGTGGAGGTGGGCAGCGAATCCTCCCATGAAAAACTGTTTTTT. It codes for CSVEVGSESSHEKLFF.

The gene calls are TRBV7-8 and TRBJ2-7, with D possibly TRBD1 on 5 matching bases. The CDR3 spans 14 residues. CDR1 and CDR2 from the germline V gene are SGHVS and FQNEAQ. Trimming left V 5 bases short and J 5 bases short, with 16 bases between. As DNA, the CDR3 is TGTGCCAGCAGCCGGTCCCTGTGGGGCGACGAGCAGTACTTC. Its protein is CASSRSLWGDEQYF.

The chain employs TRBV2 and TRBJ2-7; D possibly corresponds to TRBD1 (5 bases). Germline lookup yields CDR1 SNHLY and CDR2 FYNNEI. The CDR3 loop spans 16 amino acids. The V end was cut by 4 bases, the J end by 4 bases, with 20 bases between. The CDR3 is CASSGLTTDPGYEQYF. Here the CDR3 DNA reads TGTGCCAGCAGTGGCCTAACGACAGACCCGGGTTACGAGCAGTACTTC. The whole variable domain, remainder taken from reference TRBV2 and TRBJ2-7, is EPEVTQTPSHQVTQMGQEVILRCVPISNHLYFYWYRQILGQKVEFLVSFYNNEISEKSEIFDDQFSVERPDGSNFTLKIRSTKLEDSAMYFCASSGLTTDPGYEQYFGPGTRLTVT.

This chain links TRBV7-2 with TRBJ1-5; D is uncertain. Germline V lookup: CDR1 SGHTA, CDR2 FQGNSA. The CDR3 contains 13 residues. Trimming cost V 1 base and J 7 bases, with 8 bases left between them. CDR3 nucleotide sequence: TGTGCCAGCAGCTTAGTGTGGAGCCAGCCCCAGCATTTT. It is translated as CASSLVWSQPQHF.

J is TRBJ1-2 and V is TRBV6-5; D call uncertain. The CDR3 has 11 residues. Germline lookup yields CDR1 MNHEY and CDR2 SVGAGI. Trimming cost V 6 bases and J 3 bases, with 5 bases left between them. In nucleotides, the CDR3 is TGTGCCAGCAGGGAGGACTATGGCTACACCTTC. This sequence encodes CASREDYGYTF.

The V and J genes are TRBV18 and TRBJ2-1, with 7 bases that match TRBD2. Germline-derived CDR1 and CDR2 are KGHSH and LQKENI. The CDR3 sequence is 14 residues long. With 5 bases clipped from V and 5 bases from J, the junction kept 6 bases outside the gene matches. The CDR3 sequence is CASSTRGGDNEQFF. The DNA of the CDR3 is TGTGCCAGCTCAACTAGGGGAGGGGACAATGAGCAGTTCTTC.

This clone occurred a few times. The chain recombines TRBV19 with TRBJ1-6; TRBD1 is a possible D gene (5 bases). CDR1 is LNHDA, CDR2 SQIVND, per germline (reference sequence). V dropped 2 bases and J dropped 9 bases, with 14 bases sitting between them. This CDR3 is 15 amino acids long. The CDR3 bases are TGTGCCAGTAGTATAAACCGGGCCGGGGGTTCACCCCTCCACTTT. Translation gives CASSINRAGGSPLHF.

The chain uses TRBV5-4 and TRBJ1-3; D unclear. This CDR3 comprises 17 residues. The V and J ends lost 0 bases and 3 bases respectively, with 16 bases between them. CDR1 and CDR2 from the germline V gene are SGHNT and YYREEE (reference sequence). CDR3 sequence: CASSLAGRGRVGNTIYF. The CDR3 DNA sequence: TGTGCCAGCAGCTTGGCCGGACGGGGAAGGGTTGGAAACACCATATATTTT.

The chain employs TRBV6-5 and TRBJ2-3; 7 bases match TRBD2. The length of the CDR3 is 14 residues. Trimming removed 7 bases from V and 1 base from J; junction bases left unmatched: 5. Per germline, CDR1 MNHEY and CDR2 SVGAGI. The CDR3 loop reads CASTPRGGTDTQYF. CDR3 coding DNA: TGTGCCAGCACCCCCCGGGGGGGCACAGATACGCAGTATTTT.

The chain combines TRBV10-3 with TRBJ2-7, with D possibly TRBD1 on 6 matching bases. Per the germline V gene, CDR1 is ENHRY and CDR2 is SYGVKD. The CDR3 is 16 residues long. The V end was cut by 6 bases, the J end by 0 bases, with 18 bases between. CDR3 sequence (DNA): TGTGCCATCAGCCCCTTAACAGGGCCCCACTCCTACGAGCAGTACTTC. Its translation is CAISPLTGPHSYEQYF.

The chain recombines TRBV13 with TRBJ1-1; D is perhaps TRBD1 (5 bases). Germline CDR1 is PRHDT and CDR2 is FYEKMQ (reference sequence). The CDR3 has 13 residues. V was shortened by 4 bases and J by 1 base, with 7 bases between the two germline ends. DNA for the CDR3: TGTGCCAGCAGCTCTGACAGGAACACTGAAGCTTTCTTT. Its translation: CASSSDRNTEAFF.

Note on this clone: Other DNA variants within this sample encode the same CDR3. The rearrangement joins TRBV28 to TRBJ1-2, with TRBD1 as a possible D gene (6 bases). V lost 5 bases and J lost 4, with 17 bases in between. CDR1 and CDR2 (germline): MDHEN, SYDVKM. This CDR3 region has 15 residues. The CDR3: CASSPGQGRTYGYTF. DNA for the CDR3: TGTGCCAGCAGTCCAGGGCAGGGGCGTACCTATGGCTACACCTTC.

This rearrangement joins TRBV5-8 to TRBJ2-3; TRBD2 matches at 7 bases. The CDR3 extends over 15 amino acids. The germline CDR1 and CDR2 sequences are SGHTS and YDEGEE. V shed 3 bases, J shed 0 bases, and the junction held 4 bases outside the gene matches. CDR3 sequence: CASSSSGGSTDTQYF. CDR3 nucleotide sequence: TGTGCCAGCAGCTCTAGCGGAGGCAGCACAGATACGCAGTATTTT. Looking up the rest from reference TRBV5-8 and TRBJ2-3 gives the full variable domain: EAGVTQSPTHLIKTRGQQATLRCSPISGHTSVYWYQQALGLGLQFLLWYDEGEERNRGNFPPRFSGRQFPNYSSELNVNALELEDSALYLCASSSSGGSTDTQYFGPGTRLTVL.

The V gene is TRBV3-1 (or the pseudogene TRBV3-2), the J gene TRBJ2-7; 10 nucleotides line up with TRBD2. This CDR3 spans 15 amino acids. Trimming removed 6 bases from V and 1 base from J; junction bases left unmatched: 6. Germline V lookup: CDR1 LGHDT, CDR2 YNNKEL (reference sequence). This chain's CDR3 is CASRSSGGGSYEQYF. Written as DNA, the CDR3 is TGTGCCAGCAGATCCAGCGGGGGGGGGTCCTACGAGCAGTACTTC.

J is TRBJ1-5 and V is TRBV2; 7 bases map to TRBD1. Germline CDR1 reads SNHLY; CDR2 reads FYNNEI. The CDR3 totals 14 residues. The V gene end was trimmed by 8 bases and the J gene end by 6 bases; junction bases not matched to a gene: 10. The CDR3 sequence: CASRSLQGGQPQHF. DNA for the CDR3: TGTGCCAGCCGTTCTCTGCAGGGGGGTCAGCCCCAGCATTTT.

The V and J genes are TRBV18 and TRBJ2-7; TRBD1 matches at 7 bases. Germline assignment: CDR1 KGHSH and CDR2 LQKENI. V was pared by 1 base and J by 6 bases, with 12 bases of the junction left unmatched. CDR3 length: 16 residues. The chain's CDR3 is CASSPRVRQGLSEQYF. CDR3 coding DNA: TGTGCCAGCTCACCACGAGTTAGACAGGGCTTGAGCGAGCAGTACTTC.

A note on this clone: Other DNA variants within this sample encode the same CDR3. The CDR3 reads CASSVGRGGTDTQYF. The DNA of the CDR3 is TGTGCCAGCAGCGTTGGACGGGGGGGCACAGATACGCAGTATTTT. The chain combines TRBV9 with TRBJ2-3; 7 bases agree with TRBD2. The V and J ends lost 2 bases and 1 base, in that order; junction bases with no gene match: 4. Per germline, CDR1 SGDLS and CDR2 YYNGEE. This CDR3 spans 15 amino acids.